This TCR beta chain was found in a study of blood T cell repertoires in COVID-19. Study at large: Acute and convalescent COVID-19 specimens originated in the United States, Italy and Spain.

In the original workflow: Counts of nucleated cells, estimated from reference gene primer amplification, were obtained. Assay: immunoSEQ multiplex PCR; the TCRdb copy retains only in-frame clones and omits some. The V and J calls and clone size come from that table; D and trimming were worked out from the DNA. The sample has about 270,000 clones, around 89% seen once; the top ten hold over 4%. CDR3 length: 17 residues. Trimming took off 0 bases at V and 4 bases at J, with 17 bases between the two ends. The germline CDR1 and CDR2 sequences are ENHRY and SYGVKD. V and J are TRBV10-3 and TRBJ2-3; TRBD2 might be the D (6 bases). Sequenced: peripheral blood. The TCR comes from a man between 60 and 70 years old who had recovered from COVID-19. CDR3 in amino acids: CAISESGPGTGADTQYF. Written as DNA, the CDR3 is TGTGCCATCAGTGAGTCGGGCCCAGGGACGGGGGCAGATACGCAGTATTTT.